The sequence of this T cell receptor beta chain was determined in a study of CD8+ T cells in alopecia areata. Treatment meaning: oral pan-JAK inhibitor, 5-10 mg twice daily. Collected material from alopecia areata patients comprised lesional scalp punch biopsies and peripheral blood. Sorting separated CD4+ and CD8+ T cells out of PBMCs. CDR1 and CDR2 (germline): SGDLS, YYNGEE. Trimming removed 7 bases from V and 1 base from J; junction bases left unmatched: 8. This CDR3 contains 16 residues. After isolation, RNA underwent reverse transcription to generate cDNA as the sequencing template. Clones were sequenced by immunoSEQ multiplex PCR, and TCRdb holds only the in-frame ones, with some missing. Here the sample spans more than 150,000 clones, about 60% being singletons.

The source material was CD8+ T cells sorted from blood, sampled at week 24, from a patient treated with tofacitinib. This clonotype was obtained from a human donor with alopecia areata. This chain links TRBV9 with TRBJ2-2; 9 bases agree with TRBD1. The CDR3 sequence is CASGTPGQGNTGELFF. Written as DNA, the CDR3 is TGTGCCAGCGGAACTCCGGGACAGGGGAACACCGGGGAGCTGTTTTTT.